Listed below are T cell receptor beta chains from one sample, sequenced in a study of blood T cell repertoires in COVID-19. The assay was immunoSEQ multiplex PCR, and TCRdb's table has in-frame clones only and misses some. The sample has under 500,000 clones, 80% to 90% seen once. Sequencing was carried out using peripheral blood. Every receptor here comes from a woman in her thirties with acute or convalescent COVID-19. Each CDR3 is given with its conserved first and last residue. The order of the fields is clone size, J gene, V gene, D gene, CDR3 DNA, CDR3 protein. D genes are given only for firm matches. Only some rows state a clone size, as once, few, many or a class for expanded clones.

abundance: -
j_gene: TRBJ1-1
v_gene: TRBV2
d_gene: -
CDR3nt: TGTGCCAGCAGTCCGGGGGGGGAGATGCCTGAAGCTTTCTTT
CDR3aa: CASSPGGEMPEAFF

abundance: -
j_gene: TRBJ1-5
v_gene: TRBV11-2
d_gene: -
CDR3nt: TGTGCCAGCAGCCCCGGGGGGACGGTCAATCAGCCCCAGCATTTT
CDR3aa: CASSPGGTVNQPQHF

abundance: -
j_gene: TRBJ1-2
v_gene: TRBV29-1
d_gene: TRBD1
CDR3nt: TGCAGCGTTGGGGGACAGCTCTATGGCTACACCTTC
CDR3aa: CSVGGQLYGYTF

abundance: -
j_gene: TRBJ1-1
v_gene: TRBV4-1
d_gene: TRBD1
CDR3nt: TGCGCCAGCAGCCACCGACAGGGCTTGAACACTGAAGCTTTCTTT
CDR3aa: CASSHRQGLNTEAFF

abundance: -
j_gene: TRBJ2-7
v_gene: TRBV28
d_gene: -
CDR3nt: TGTGCCACAAACAGGGTCTCCTACGAGCAGTACTTC
CDR3aa: CATNRVSYEQYF

abundance: once
j_gene: TRBJ2-1
v_gene: TRBV3-1/TRBV3-2
d_gene: TRBD2
CDR3nt: TGTGCCAGCAGCCTGGGACTAGCGGTGACACTGAGCTCCTACAATGAGCAGTTCTTC
CDR3aa: CASSLGLAVTLSSYNEQFF

abundance: few
j_gene: TRBJ1-5
v_gene: TRBV19
d_gene: -
CDR3nt: TGTGCCAGTAGTATGCTAGGGGTAAATCAGCCCCAGCATTTT
CDR3aa: CASSMLGVNQPQHF

abundance: -
j_gene: TRBJ1-6
v_gene: TRBV7-9
d_gene: -
CDR3nt: TGTGCCAGCAGCTTAGACAGCTTTAATTCACCCCTCCACTTT
CDR3aa: CASSLDSFNSPLHF

abundance: -
j_gene: TRBJ2-3
v_gene: TRBV12-3/TRBV12-4
d_gene: TRBD1
CDR3nt: TGTGCCAGCAGTTTACTCAGGGGGGATACGCAGTATTTT
CDR3aa: CASSLLRGDTQYF

abundance: -
j_gene: TRBJ2-1
v_gene: TRBV27
d_gene: TRBD2
CDR3nt: TGTGCCAGCAGTTCCGGACTAGCGGGGGGGCGTGAGCAGTTCTTC
CDR3aa: CASSSGLAGGREQFF

abundance: few
j_gene: TRBJ2-2
v_gene: TRBV5-4
d_gene: TRBD1
CDR3nt: TGTGCCAGCAGTACAGGGGGCCGGAATGTCGCCGGGGAGCTGTTTTTT
CDR3aa: CASSTGGRNVAGELFF

abundance: -
j_gene: TRBJ2-7
v_gene: TRBV7-8
d_gene: TRBD2
CDR3nt: TGTGCCAGCAGCTTGGGCGGGGGGGCGATCCACGAGCAGTACTTC
CDR3aa: CASSLGGGAIHEQYF

abundance: -
j_gene: TRBJ2-5
v_gene: TRBV12-3/TRBV12-4
d_gene: -
CDR3nt: TGTGCCAGCCAACGTACAGTCGAGACCCAGTACTTC
CDR3aa: CASQRTVETQYF

abundance: -
j_gene: TRBJ2-6
v_gene: TRBV15
d_gene: -
CDR3nt: TGTGCCACCAGCAGAGGTAACGGGAACTCTGGGGCCAACGTCCTGACTTTC
CDR3aa: CATSRGNGNSGANVLTF

abundance: -
j_gene: TRBJ2-1
v_gene: TRBV30
d_gene: -
CDR3nt: TGTGCCTGGAGTGTAGTACGGGGGTACAATGAGCAGTTCTTC
CDR3aa: CAWSVVRGYNEQFF

abundance: -
j_gene: TRBJ2-1
v_gene: TRBV7-3
d_gene: TRBD2
CDR3nt: TGTGCCAGCAGCTTAACATCTCGCGGGACTAGCGGGGGGAACAATGAGCAGTTCTTC
CDR3aa: CASSLTSRGTSGGNNEQFF

abundance: -
j_gene: TRBJ1-4
v_gene: TRBV4-1
d_gene: -
CDR3nt: TGCGCCAGCAGCGGACCGGGACAACAAAATGAAAAACTGTTTTTT
CDR3aa: CASSGPGQQNEKLFF

abundance: -
j_gene: TRBJ2-5
v_gene: TRBV28
d_gene: TRBD1
CDR3nt: TGTGCCAGCAGTAGCGCAGGGGGCCGGGAGACCCAGTACTTC
CDR3aa: CASSSAGGRETQYF

abundance: -
j_gene: TRBJ1-5
v_gene: TRBV7-3
d_gene: -
CDR3nt: TGTGCCAGCAGCTTAAGCACGGGACAGCCCCAGCATTTT
CDR3aa: CASSLSTGQPQHF

abundance: -
j_gene: TRBJ1-1
v_gene: TRBV29-1
d_gene: -
CDR3nt: TGCAGCGTTGGGGGAGGGGATCTGGACACTGAAGCTTTCTTT
CDR3aa: CSVGGGDLDTEAFF

abundance: -
j_gene: TRBJ2-6
v_gene: TRBV7-6
d_gene: -
CDR3nt: TGTGCCAGCAGCTTAGGGTTTGGAGGCAGCTCTGGGGCCAACGTCCTGACTTTC
CDR3aa: CASSLGFGGSSGANVLTF

abundance: -
j_gene: TRBJ1-5
v_gene: TRBV28
d_gene: -
CDR3nt: TGTGCCAGCAGTTTATGGCAGGGCGGCAATCAGCCCCAGCATTTT
CDR3aa: CASSLWQGGNQPQHF

abundance: -
j_gene: TRBJ1-6
v_gene: TRBV28
d_gene: -
CDR3nt: TGTGCCAGCACCGGGGTTCCGGAGGGTAATTCACCCCTCCACTTT
CDR3aa: CASTGVPEGNSPLHF

abundance: -
j_gene: TRBJ1-2
v_gene: TRBV10-3
d_gene: -
CDR3nt: TGTGCCATCAGTGAATCGGGGGGCTACACCTTC
CDR3aa: CAISESGGYTF

abundance: -
j_gene: TRBJ2-1
v_gene: TRBV5-1
d_gene: TRBD1
CDR3nt: TGCGCCAGCTGCCCCAGAACCGGGACAGGGCCCTACAATGAGCAGTTCTTC
CDR3aa: CASCPRTGTGPYNEQFF

abundance: -
j_gene: TRBJ1-1
v_gene: TRBV6-1
d_gene: -
CDR3nt: TGTGCCAGCAGTGAAGATAAGGGGATCCCGGAAGCTTTCTTT
CDR3aa: CASSEDKGIPEAFF

abundance: -
j_gene: TRBJ1-3
v_gene: TRBV21-1
d_gene: -
CDR3nt: TGTGCCAGTCGTCATGTGGCGGACTCTGGAAACACCATATATTTT
CDR3aa: CASRHVADSGNTIYF

abundance: -
j_gene: TRBJ2-4
v_gene: TRBV5-1
d_gene: TRBD2
CDR3nt: TGCGCCAGCAGCTTGGAACTAGCGGCAAACATTCAGTACTTC
CDR3aa: CASSLELAANIQYF

abundance: few
j_gene: TRBJ1-6
v_gene: TRBV5-1
d_gene: -
CDR3nt: TGCGCCAGCAGCCCAACGGGGGGATATAATTCACCCCTCCACTTT
CDR3aa: CASSPTGGYNSPLHF

abundance: -
j_gene: TRBJ2-4
v_gene: TRBV7-2
d_gene: TRBD2
CDR3nt: TGTGCCAGCAGCTTACGAACTAGCGGGGGGCGGGACATTCAGTACTTC
CDR3aa: CASSLRTSGGRDIQYF